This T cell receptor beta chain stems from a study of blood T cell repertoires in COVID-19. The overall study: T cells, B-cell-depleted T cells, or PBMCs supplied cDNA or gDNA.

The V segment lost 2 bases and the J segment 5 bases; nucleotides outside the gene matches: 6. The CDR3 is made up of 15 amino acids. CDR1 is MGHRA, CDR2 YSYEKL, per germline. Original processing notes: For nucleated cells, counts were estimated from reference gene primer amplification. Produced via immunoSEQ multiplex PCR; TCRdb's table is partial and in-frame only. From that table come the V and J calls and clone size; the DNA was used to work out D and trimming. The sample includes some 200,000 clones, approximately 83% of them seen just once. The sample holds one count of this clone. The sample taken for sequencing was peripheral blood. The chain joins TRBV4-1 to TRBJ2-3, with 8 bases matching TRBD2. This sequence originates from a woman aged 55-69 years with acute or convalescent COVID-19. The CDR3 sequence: CASSQIRGGGDTQYF. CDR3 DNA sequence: TGCGCCAGCAGCCAAATTCGGGGGGGTGGAGATACGCAGTATTTT.